This entry lists 17 T cell receptor beta chains sequenced from one sample in a study of CD8+CD57+ T cells in acquired aplastic anemia. CDR3 and TCR beta VDJ profiling relied on genomic DNA as the template. In TCRdb, the reads were re-called with MiXCR into one record per CDR3 protein. The sample records about 270,000 distinct CDR3 sequences, 45% to 70% being singletons. Sequenced input: sorted CD4+, CD8+, or CD8+CD57+ T cells (not recorded which) from PBMCs. The receptor set was obtained from a human donor with severe aplastic anemia or a healthy control (not recorded which).

This clonotype came up a few times. This sequence joins TRBV20-1 and TRBJ2-7; 8 positions agree with TRBD1. The trim removed 6 bases at V and 0 bases at J, leaving 7 bases unmatched. This CDR3 region has 14 residues. Germline CDR1 reads DFQATT; CDR2 reads SNEGSKA (reference sequence). The CDR3 is CSAPDRARSYEQYF. CDR3 coding DNA: TGCAGTGCCCCGGACAGGGCCCGCTCCTACGAGCAGTACTTC.

At least ten counts were recorded for this clonotype. The J gene is TRBJ2-7, the V gene TRBV7-8; a weak D match, TRBD1 (5 bases). V was pared by 2 bases and J by 3 bases, with 14 bases between. Germline CDR1 and CDR2: SGHVS and FQNEAQ. The CDR3 totals 15 residues. DNA for the CDR3: TGTGCCAGCAGCTTAAACCCAGGGCTAGGCTACGAGCAGTACTTC. It translates to CASSLNPGLGYEQYF. The variable domain in full, completed from reference TRBV7-8 and TRBJ2-7, reads GAGVSQSPRYKVAKRGQDVALRCDPISGHVSLFWYQQALGQGPEFLTYFQNEAQLDKSGLPSDRFFAERPEGSVSTLKIQRTQQEDSAVYLCASSLNPGLGYEQYFGPGTRLTVT.

The sample holds many counts of this clonotype. The V call is TRBV9, the J call TRBJ1-3; no definite D call. The germline V gene has CDR1 SGDLS and CDR2 YYNGEE. V was pared by 1 base and J by 0 bases, with 20 bases between. The CDR3 spans 19 residues. CDR3 region: CASSVREILPGSSGNTIYF. CDR3 DNA sequence: TGTGCCAGCAGCGTAAGAGAAATACTTCCGGGGTCCTCTGGAAACACCATATATTTT.

This chain links TRBV10-2 with TRBJ1-6; TRBD1 aligns across 7 bases. The CDR3 covers 16 residues. V trimming: 3 bases; J trimming: 6 bases; junction bases outside the gene matches: 8. Germline CDR1 reads WSHSY; CDR2 reads SAAADI. The CDR3 region has the DNA TGCGCCAGCAGTGACCTGACAGGGATAGGTAATTCACCCCTCCACTTT. Its protein product is CASSDLTGIGNSPLHF.

The chain is built from TRBV24-1 and TRBJ2-5; 10 bases match TRBD1. This CDR3 is 14 amino acids long. Germline CDR1 reads KGHDR; CDR2 reads SFDVKD. The V gene end was trimmed by 9 bases and the J gene end by 2 bases; junction bases not matched to a gene: 5. DNA of the CDR3: TGTGCCACCGGGACAGGGGAATTACAAGAGACCCAGTACTTC. Residues: CATGTGELQETQYF.

This clonotype was seen ten or more times. V is TRBV3-1 and J is TRBJ2-5; 9 bases are shared with TRBD1. V trimming: 4 bases; J trimming: 4 bases; junction bases outside the gene matches: 4. The germline gives CDR1 LGHDT, CDR2 YNNKEL (reference sequence). This CDR3 has 14 residues. CDR3 loop: CASSPLTGGETQYF. CDR3 in DNA: TGTGCCAGCAGCCCCTTGACAGGGGGAGAGACCCAGTACTTC.

The chain recombines TRBV7-2 with TRBJ1-2; D is ambiguous. Germline CDR1 and CDR2: SGHTA and FQGNSA. This CDR3 spans 12 amino acids. V was pared by 5 bases and J by 4 bases, with 8 bases between. The CDR3, as DNA: TGTGCCAGCAGCCTGGGAATCTATGGCTACACCTTC. Amino acid sequence: CASSLGIYGYTF.

The rearrangement links TRBV9 to TRBJ2-3; 8 bases map to TRBD2. This CDR3 has 15 amino acids. Germline assignment: CDR1 SGDLS and CDR2 YYNGEE. Trimming cost V 0 bases and J 3 bases; bases outside gene matches: 3. CDR3 amino acids: CASSVGSGGTDTQYF. Written as DNA, the CDR3 is TGTGCCAGCAGCGTAGGGTCGGGAGGGACAGATACGCAGTATTTT.

This chain joins TRBV2 and TRBJ1-4; 8 bases are a match to TRBD1. The J segment lost 10 bases and the V segment lost 7 bases, leaving 14 bases of the junction unmatched. The CDR3 sequence is 15 residues long. Germline V gives CDR1 SNHLY, CDR2 FYNNEI. In DNA, the CDR3 is TGTGCCAGCACCAAACTGACAGGGGCGTACCGAAAACTGTTTTTT. Protein product: CASTKLTGAYRKLFF.

This clonotype came up a few times. A much bigger clone sits one base away, suggesting this may be a read error. The chain couples TRBV6-5 to TRBJ2-1; 9 nucleotides align to TRBD1. Looked up from germline, CDR1 is MNHEY and CDR2 is SVGAGI. This CDR3 contains 17 residues. The CDR3 loop is CASSYARDRETYNEQFF. CDR3 bases: TGTGCCAGCAGTTACGCGAGGGACAGGGAAACGTACAACGAGCAGTTCTTC.

This chain uses TRBV9 with TRBJ2-1, with 8 nucleotides matching TRBD1. The junction had 2 bases not matched to a gene; V was cut back by 6 bases and J by 6 bases. CDR3 length: 12 residues. Germline V gene data show CDR1 as SGDLS and CDR2 as YYNGEE. The CDR3 spells CASNGQGNEQFF. CDR3 bases: TGTGCCAGCAATGGACAGGGCAATGAGCAGTTCTTC.

As concerns this clonotype: This may be a read error: a much more frequent sequence differs by one nucleotide. The chain is built from TRBV12-3 or TRBV12-4 and TRBJ2-1, with D possibly matching TRBD1 (6 bases). Trimming removed 8 bases from V and 3 bases from J, with 20 bases in between. This CDR3 is built from 16 residues. DNA for the CDR3: TGTGCCAGCCGTCCCCTTAAAGGACAGTGCTACAATGAGCAGTTCTTC. Its translation: CASRPLKGQCYNEQFF.

This clonotype showed up just a few times. The chain links TRBV7-3 to TRBJ2-2; TRBD2 agrees at 8 bases. Germline values: CDR1 SGHTA, CDR2 FQGTGA. J gave up 5 bases and V 4 bases, and 3 bases lay outside the gene matches. CDR3 size: 14 residues. The CDR3 region is CASSSGGGTGELFF. CDR3 DNA: TGTGCCAGCAGCTCCGGGGGGGGAACCGGGGAGCTGTTTTTT.

This clonotype was seen at least ten times. The chain has TRBV12-3 or TRBV12-4 and TRBJ1-1; TRBD1 is a possible D gene (6 bases). The CDR3 totals 17 residues. Trimming took off 6 bases at V and 1 base at J, with 21 bases between the two ends. The CDR3 sequence: CASSLTPGQLSNTEAFF. The CDR3 DNA sequence: TGTGCCAGCAGCTTAACCCCGGGACAACTATCGAACACTGAAGCTTTCTTT.

This clonotype was observed many times. The chain employs TRBV20-1 and TRBJ1-3; D is unresolved. CDR1 and CDR2 (germline): DFQATT, SNEGSKA (reference sequence). The ends were cut back, 3 bases at V and 4 bases at J, with 4 bases in the middle. The CDR3 runs 11 residues. The DNA for the CDR3 is TGCAGTGCTAGCCGGGGAAACACCATATATTTT. This sequence encodes CSASRGNTIYF.

The chain employs TRBV24-1 and TRBJ2-3, with unresolved D. Germline CDR1 is KGHDR and CDR2 is SFDVKD. V lost 2 bases to trimming and J lost 3 bases, with 8 bases between them. This CDR3 contains 14 residues. The CDR3 loop is CATSDSAFTDTQYF. CDR3 DNA sequence: TGTGCCACCAGTGATTCAGCCTTTACAGATACGCAGTATTTT.

This clonotype was picked up a small number of times. CDR3 sequence (DNA): TGTGCCAGTAGTACCGACAGTGTTGGGGAGCTGTTTTTT. Amino acid sequence: CASSTDSVGELFF. The chain combines TRBV19 with TRBJ2-2, with D maybe TRBD1 (5 bases). Germline V lookup: CDR1 LNHDA, CDR2 SQIVND (reference sequence). CDR3 size: 13 residues. Between the trimmed V and J ends, which lost 4 bases and 8 bases, there was a span of 11 bases.